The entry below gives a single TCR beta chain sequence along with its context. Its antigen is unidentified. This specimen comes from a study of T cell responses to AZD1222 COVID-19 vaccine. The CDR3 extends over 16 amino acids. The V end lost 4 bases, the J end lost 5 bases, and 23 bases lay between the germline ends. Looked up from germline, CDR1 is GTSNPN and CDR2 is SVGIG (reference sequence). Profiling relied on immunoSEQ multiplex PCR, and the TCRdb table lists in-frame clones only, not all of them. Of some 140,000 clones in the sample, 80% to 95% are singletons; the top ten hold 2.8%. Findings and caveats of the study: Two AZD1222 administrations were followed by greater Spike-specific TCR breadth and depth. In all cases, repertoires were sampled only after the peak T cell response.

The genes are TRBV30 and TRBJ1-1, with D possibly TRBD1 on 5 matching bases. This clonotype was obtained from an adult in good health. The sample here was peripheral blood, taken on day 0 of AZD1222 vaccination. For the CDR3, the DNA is TGTGCCTGGATCCGGTGGCCGAGGGGAGGGAAAACTGAAGCTTTCTTT. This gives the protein CAWIRWPRGGKTEAFF. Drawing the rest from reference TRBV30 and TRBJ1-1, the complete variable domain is SQTIHQWPATLVQPVGSPLSLECTVEGTSNPNLYWYRQAAGRGLQLLFYSVGIGQISSEVPQNLSASRPQDRQFILSSKKLLLSDSGFYLCAWIRWPRGGKTEAFFGQGTRLTVV.